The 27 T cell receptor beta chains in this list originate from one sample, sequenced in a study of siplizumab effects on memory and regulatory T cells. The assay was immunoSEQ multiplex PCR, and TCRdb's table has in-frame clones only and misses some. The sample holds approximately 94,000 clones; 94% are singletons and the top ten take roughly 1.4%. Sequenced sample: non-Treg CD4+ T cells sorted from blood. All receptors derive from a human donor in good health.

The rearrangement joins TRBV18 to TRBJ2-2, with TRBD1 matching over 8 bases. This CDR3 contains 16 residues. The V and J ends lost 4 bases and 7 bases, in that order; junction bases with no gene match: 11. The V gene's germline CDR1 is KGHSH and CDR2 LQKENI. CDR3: CASSRQGKAANGELFF. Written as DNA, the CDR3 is TGTGCCAGCTCACGACAGGGGAAGGCAGCAAACGGGGAGCTGTTTTTT.

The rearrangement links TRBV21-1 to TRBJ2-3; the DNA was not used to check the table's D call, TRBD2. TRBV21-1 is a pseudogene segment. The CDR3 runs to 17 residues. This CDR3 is CASSKSKGRPLVNTQYF. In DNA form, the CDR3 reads TGTGCCAGCAGCAAAAGTAAAGGACGGCCACTAGTTAATACGCAGTATTTT.

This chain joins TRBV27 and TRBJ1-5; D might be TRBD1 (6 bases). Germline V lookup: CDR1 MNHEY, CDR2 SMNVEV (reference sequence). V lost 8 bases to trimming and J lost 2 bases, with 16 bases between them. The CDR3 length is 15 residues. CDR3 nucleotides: TGTGCCAGCTCCTTTGGGCAGGGGCGCAATCAGCCCCAGCATTTT. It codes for CASSFGQGRNQPQHF.

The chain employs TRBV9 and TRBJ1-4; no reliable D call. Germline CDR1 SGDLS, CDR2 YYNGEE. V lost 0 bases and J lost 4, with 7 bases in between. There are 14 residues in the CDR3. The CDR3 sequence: CASSVGGINEKLFF. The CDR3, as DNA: TGTGCCAGCAGCGTAGGGGGTATTAATGAAAAACTGTTTTTT.

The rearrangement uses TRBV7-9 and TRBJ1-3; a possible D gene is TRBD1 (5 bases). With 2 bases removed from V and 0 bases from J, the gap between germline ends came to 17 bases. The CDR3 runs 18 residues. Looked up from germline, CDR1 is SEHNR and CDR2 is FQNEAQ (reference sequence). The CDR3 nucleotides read TGTGCCAGCAGCTTATACGGGGGGACCGAATACTCTGGAAACACCATATATTTT. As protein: CASSLYGGTEYSGNTIYF.

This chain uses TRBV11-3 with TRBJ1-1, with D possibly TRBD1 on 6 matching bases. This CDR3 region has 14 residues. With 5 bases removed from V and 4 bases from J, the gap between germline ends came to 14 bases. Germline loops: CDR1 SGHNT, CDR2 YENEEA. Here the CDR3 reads CASSQTGGGTEAFF. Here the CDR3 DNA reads TGTGCCAGCAGCCAGACAGGTGGTGGCACTGAAGCTTTCTTT.

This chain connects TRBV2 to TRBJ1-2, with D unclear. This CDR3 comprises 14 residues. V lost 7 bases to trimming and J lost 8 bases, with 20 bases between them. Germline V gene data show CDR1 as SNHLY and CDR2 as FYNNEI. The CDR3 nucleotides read TGTGCCAGCAAGGGTTTGGGCAATTGGGAGGGCTACACCTTC. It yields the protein CASKGLGNWEGYTF.

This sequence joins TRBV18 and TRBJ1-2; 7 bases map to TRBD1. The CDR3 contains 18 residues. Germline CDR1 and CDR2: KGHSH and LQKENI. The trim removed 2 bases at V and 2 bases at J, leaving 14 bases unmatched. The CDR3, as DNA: TGTGCCAGCTCACCATCAGAGGGTACAGGGGATTCCAACTATGGCTACACCTTC. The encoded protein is CASSPSEGTGDSNYGYTF.

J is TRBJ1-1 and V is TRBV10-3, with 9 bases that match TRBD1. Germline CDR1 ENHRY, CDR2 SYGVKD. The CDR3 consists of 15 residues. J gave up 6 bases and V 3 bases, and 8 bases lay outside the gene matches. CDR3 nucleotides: TGTGCCATCAGTGACCGAGGACAGGGGTTGGCTGAAGCTTTCTTT. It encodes CAISDRGQGLAEAFF.

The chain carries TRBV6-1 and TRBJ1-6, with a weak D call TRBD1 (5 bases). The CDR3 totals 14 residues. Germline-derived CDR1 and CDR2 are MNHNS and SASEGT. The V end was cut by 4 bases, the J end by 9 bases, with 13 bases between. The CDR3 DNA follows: TGTGCCAGCAGTGTCGGGACTGCCGCTTCACCCCTCCACTTT. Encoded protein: CASSVGTAASPLHF.

The CDR3 DNA sequence: TGTGCCAGCAGCTCCAATACCGGGGTGGAGCAGTACTTC. Encoded protein: CASSSNTGVEQYF. This chain connects TRBV7-3 to TRBJ2-7, with a tentative D call TRBD2 (5 bases). This CDR3 has 13 amino acids. Trimming took 4 bases from V and 7 from J, leaving 14 bases between them. Germline-derived CDR1 and CDR2 are SGHTA and FQGTGA.

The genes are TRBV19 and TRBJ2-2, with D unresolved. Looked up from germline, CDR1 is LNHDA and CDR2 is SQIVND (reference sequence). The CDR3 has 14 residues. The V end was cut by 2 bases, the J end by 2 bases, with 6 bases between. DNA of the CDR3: TGTGCCAGTAGTATATCCAAAAACACCGGGGAGCTGTTTTTT. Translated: CASSISKNTGELFF.

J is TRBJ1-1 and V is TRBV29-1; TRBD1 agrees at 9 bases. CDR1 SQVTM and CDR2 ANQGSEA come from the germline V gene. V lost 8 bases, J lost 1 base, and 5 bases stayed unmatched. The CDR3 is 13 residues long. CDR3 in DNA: TGCAGCACTAACAGGGGGCCGAACACTGAAGCTTTCTTT. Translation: CSTNRGPNTEAFF.

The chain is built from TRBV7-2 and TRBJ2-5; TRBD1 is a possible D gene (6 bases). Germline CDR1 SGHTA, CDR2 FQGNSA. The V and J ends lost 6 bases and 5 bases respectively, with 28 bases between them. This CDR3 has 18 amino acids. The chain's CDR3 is CASRIWGQATNQGETQYF. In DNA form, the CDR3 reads TGTGCCAGCAGAATATGGGGGCAGGCAACGAACCAGGGGGAGACCCAGTACTTC.

CDR3 nucleotides: TGCGCCAGCAGCGAAAATACAGGGAACACCGGGGAGCTGTTTTTT. This gives the protein CASSENTGNTGELFF. This chain joins TRBV5-1 and TRBJ2-2, with a tentative D call TRBD1 (5 bases). Germline lookup yields CDR1 SGHRS and CDR2 YFSETQ. The CDR3 is 15 residues long. V lost 4 bases, J lost 1 base, and 11 bases lay in between.

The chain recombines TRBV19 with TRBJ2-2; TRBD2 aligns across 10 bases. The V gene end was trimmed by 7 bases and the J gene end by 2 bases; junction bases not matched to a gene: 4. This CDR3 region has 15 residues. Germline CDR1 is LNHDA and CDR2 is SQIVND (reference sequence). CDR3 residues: CASNSGRTNTGELFF. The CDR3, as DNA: TGTGCCAGTAATAGCGGGAGGACTAACACCGGGGAGCTGTTTTTT.

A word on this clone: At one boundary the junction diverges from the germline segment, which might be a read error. CDR3 amino acids: CASNLRGDGTEVFF. In nucleotides, the CDR3 is TGTGCCAGCAATCTCAGGGGTGACGGGACTGAAGTTTTCTTT. V gene TRBV6-6 combines with J gene TRBJ1-1; possibly TRBD1 for D (6 bases). The CDR3 is 14 amino acids. Germline CDR1 is MNHNY and CDR2 is SVGAGI (reference sequence).

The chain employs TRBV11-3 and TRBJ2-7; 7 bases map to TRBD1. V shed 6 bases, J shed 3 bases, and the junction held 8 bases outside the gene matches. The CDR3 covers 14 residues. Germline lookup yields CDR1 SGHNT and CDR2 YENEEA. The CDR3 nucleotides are TGTGCCAGCAGTAAGACAGGGAGACACTACGAGCAGTACTTC. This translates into CASSKTGRHYEQYF.

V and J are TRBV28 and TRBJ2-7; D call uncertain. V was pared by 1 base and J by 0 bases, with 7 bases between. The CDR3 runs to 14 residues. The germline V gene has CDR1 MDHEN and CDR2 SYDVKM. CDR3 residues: CASSLFRDSYEQYF. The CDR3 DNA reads TGTGCCAGCAGTTTATTTAGGGACTCCTACGAGCAGTACTTC.

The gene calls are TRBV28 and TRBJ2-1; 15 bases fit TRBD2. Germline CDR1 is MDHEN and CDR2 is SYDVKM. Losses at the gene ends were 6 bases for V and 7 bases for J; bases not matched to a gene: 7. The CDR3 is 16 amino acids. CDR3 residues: CASSIGTSGRPNEQFF. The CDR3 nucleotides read TGTGCCAGCAGCATTGGGACTAGCGGGAGGCCTAATGAGCAGTTCTTC. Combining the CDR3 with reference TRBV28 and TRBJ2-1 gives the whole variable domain DVKVTQSSRYLVKRTGEKVFLECVQDMDHENMFWYRQDPGLGLRLIYFSYDVKMKEKGDIPEGYSVSREKKERFSLILESASTNQTSMYLCASSIGTSGRPNEQFFGPGTRLTVL.

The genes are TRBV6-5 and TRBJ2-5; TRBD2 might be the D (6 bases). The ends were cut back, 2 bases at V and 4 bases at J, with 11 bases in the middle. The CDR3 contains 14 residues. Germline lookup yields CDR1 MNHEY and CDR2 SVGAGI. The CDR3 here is CASSYRLGGETQYF. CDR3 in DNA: TGTGCCAGCAGTTACCGATTGGGGGGAGAGACCCAGTACTTC.

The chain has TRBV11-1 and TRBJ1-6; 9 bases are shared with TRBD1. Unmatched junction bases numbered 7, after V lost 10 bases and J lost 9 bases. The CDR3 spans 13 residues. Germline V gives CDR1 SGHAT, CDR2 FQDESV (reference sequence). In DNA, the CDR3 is TGTGCCACCTCAGGACAGGGGAGTTCACCCCTCCACTTT. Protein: CATSGQGSSPLHF.

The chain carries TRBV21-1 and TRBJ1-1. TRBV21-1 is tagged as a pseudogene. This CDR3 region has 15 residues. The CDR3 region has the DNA TGTGCCAGCAGCATGGCGGGAGGAAAGAACACTGAAGCTTTCTTT. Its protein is CASSMAGGKNTEAFF.

CDR3 in DNA: TGTGCCAGCAGAACCGGGACTAGAGGCACAGATACGCAGTATTTT. It translates to CASRTGTRGTDTQYF. The genes are TRBV25-1 and TRBJ2-3; TRBD2 aligns across 8 bases. V trimming: 6 bases; J trimming: 1 base; junction bases outside the gene matches: 6. Germline V lookup: CDR1 MGHDK, CDR2 SYGVNS. CDR3 length equals 15 residues.

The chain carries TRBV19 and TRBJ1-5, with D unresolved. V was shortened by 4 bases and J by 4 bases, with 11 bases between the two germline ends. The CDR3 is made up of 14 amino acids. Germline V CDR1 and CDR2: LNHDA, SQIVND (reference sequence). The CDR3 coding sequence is TGTGCCAGTAGTAGTGCCGGATCAAATCAGCCCCAGCATTTT. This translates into CASSSAGSNQPQHF.

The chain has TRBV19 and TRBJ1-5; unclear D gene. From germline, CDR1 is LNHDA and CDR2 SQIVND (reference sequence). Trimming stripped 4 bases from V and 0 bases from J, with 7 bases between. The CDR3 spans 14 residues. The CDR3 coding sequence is TGTGCCAGTAGTAGAGCAAATAGCAATCAGCCCCAGCATTTT. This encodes CASSRANSNQPQHF.

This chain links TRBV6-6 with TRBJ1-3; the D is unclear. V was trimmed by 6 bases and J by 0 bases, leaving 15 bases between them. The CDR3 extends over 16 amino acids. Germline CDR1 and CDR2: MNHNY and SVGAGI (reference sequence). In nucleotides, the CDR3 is TGTGCCAGCAGGTCGCGGCAGAGAAGCTCTGGAAACACCATATATTTT. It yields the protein CASRSRQRSSGNTIYF.